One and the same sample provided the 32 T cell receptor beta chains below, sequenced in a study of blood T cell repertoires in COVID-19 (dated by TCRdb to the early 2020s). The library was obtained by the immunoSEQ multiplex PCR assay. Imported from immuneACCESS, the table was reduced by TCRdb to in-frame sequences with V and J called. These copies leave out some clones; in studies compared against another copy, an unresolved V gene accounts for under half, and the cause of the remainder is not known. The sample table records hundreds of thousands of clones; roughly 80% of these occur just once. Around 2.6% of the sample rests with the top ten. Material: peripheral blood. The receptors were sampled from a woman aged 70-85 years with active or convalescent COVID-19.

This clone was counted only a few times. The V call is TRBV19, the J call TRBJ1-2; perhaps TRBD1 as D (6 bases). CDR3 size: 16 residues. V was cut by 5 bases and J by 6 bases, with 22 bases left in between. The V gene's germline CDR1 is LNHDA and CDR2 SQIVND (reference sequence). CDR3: CASSPRTDSLLHGYTF. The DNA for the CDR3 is TGTGCCAGTAGTCCCCGGACAGACTCCCTCTTACATGGCTACACCTTC.

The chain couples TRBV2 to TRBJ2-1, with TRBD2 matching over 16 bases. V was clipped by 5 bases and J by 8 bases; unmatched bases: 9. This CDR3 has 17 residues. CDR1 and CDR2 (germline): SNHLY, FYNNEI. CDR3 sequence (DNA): TGTGCCAGCAGTCCCGGCGGGACTAGCGGGAGGGCCTATGAGCAGTTCTTC. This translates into CASSPGGTSGRAYEQFF.

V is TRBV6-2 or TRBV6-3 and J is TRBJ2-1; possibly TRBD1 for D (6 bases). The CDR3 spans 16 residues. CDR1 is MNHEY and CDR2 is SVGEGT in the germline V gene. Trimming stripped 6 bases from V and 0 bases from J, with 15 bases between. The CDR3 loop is CASSPNRDPSYNEQFF. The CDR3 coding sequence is TGTGCCAGCAGCCCTAACAGGGATCCCTCCTACAATGAGCAGTTCTTC.

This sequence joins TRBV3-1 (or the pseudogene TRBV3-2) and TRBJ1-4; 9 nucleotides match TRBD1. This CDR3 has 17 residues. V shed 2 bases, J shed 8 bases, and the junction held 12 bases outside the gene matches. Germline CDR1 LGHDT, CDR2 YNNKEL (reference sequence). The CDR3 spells CASSQHFPGQGAEKLFF. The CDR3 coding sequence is TGTGCCAGCAGCCAACACTTTCCGGGACAGGGAGCAGAAAAACTGTTTTTT.

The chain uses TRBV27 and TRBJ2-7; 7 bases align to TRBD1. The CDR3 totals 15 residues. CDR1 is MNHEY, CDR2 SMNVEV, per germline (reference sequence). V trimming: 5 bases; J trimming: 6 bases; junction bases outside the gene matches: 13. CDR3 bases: TGTGCCAGCAGTCCCGGGACAGTCCCGTTTGGCGAGCAGTACTTC. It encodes CASSPGTVPFGEQYF.

The CDR3 region is CASSSTVLGADTQYF. CDR3 bases: TGTGCCAGCAGCTCAACCGTTCTCGGGGCAGATACGCAGTATTTT. The chain recombines TRBV7-2 with TRBJ2-3; maybe TRBD2 (5 bases). The length of the CDR3 is 15 residues. Germline CDR1 is SGHTA and CDR2 is FQGNSA. The V gene lost 4 bases and the J gene lost 4 bases, with 15 bases spanning the gap.

The CDR3 DNA reads as TGCGCCAGCAGCTTGACAGGGTTCGGCGCAGATACGCAGTATTTT. This gives the protein CASSLTGFGADTQYF. This rearrangement joins TRBV5-1 to TRBJ2-3; D may be TRBD1 (6 bases). The length of the CDR3 is 15 residues. Germline values: CDR1 SGHRS, CDR2 YFSETQ. Trimming stripped 1 base from V and 4 bases from J, with 13 bases between.

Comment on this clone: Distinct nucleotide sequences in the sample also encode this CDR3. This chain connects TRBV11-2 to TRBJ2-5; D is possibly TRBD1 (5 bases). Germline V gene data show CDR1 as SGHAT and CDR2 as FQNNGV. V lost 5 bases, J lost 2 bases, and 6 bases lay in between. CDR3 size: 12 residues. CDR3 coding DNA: TGTGCCAGCAGCAGGACACAAGAGACCCAGTACTTC. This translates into CASSRTQETQYF.

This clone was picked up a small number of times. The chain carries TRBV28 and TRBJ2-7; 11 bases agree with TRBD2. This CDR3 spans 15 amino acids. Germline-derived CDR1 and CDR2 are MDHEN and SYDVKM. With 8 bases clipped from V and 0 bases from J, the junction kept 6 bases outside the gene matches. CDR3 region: CASQGGTSGSYEQYF. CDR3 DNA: TGTGCCAGCCAAGGGGGGACTAGCGGCTCCTACGAGCAGTACTTC. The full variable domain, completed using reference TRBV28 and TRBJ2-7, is DVKVTQSSRYLVKRTGEKVFLECVQDMDHENMFWYRQDPGLGLRLIYFSYDVKMKEKGDIPEGYSVSREKKERFSLILESASTNQTSMYLCASQGGTSGSYEQYFGPGTRLTVT.

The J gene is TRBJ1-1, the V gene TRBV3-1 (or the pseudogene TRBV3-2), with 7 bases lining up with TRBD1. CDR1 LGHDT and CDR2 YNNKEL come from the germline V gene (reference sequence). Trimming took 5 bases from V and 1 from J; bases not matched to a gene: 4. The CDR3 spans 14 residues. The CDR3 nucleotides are TGTGCCAGCAGCAAACGACAGGGGAACACTGAAGCTTTCTTT. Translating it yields CASSKRQGNTEAFF.

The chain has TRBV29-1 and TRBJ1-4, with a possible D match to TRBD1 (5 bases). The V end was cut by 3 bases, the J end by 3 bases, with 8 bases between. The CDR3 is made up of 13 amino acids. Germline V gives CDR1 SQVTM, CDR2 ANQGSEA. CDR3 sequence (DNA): TGCAGCGTTGAGACAGCACCTAATGAAAAACTGTTTTTT. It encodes CSVETAPNEKLFF.

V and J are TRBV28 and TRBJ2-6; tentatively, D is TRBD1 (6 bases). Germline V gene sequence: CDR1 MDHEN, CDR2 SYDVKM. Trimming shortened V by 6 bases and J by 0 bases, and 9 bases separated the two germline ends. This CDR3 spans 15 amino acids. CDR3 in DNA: TGTGCCAGCAGCACAGGGAACTCTGGGGCCAACGTCCTGACTTTC. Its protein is CASSTGNSGANVLTF.

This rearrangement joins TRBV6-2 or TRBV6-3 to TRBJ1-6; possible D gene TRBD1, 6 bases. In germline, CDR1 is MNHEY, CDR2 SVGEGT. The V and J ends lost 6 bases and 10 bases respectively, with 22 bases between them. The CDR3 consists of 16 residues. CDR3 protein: CASSSAGGRPKSPLHF. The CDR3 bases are TGTGCCAGCAGCTCCGCTGGGGGCCGCCCAAAGTCACCCCTCCACTTT.

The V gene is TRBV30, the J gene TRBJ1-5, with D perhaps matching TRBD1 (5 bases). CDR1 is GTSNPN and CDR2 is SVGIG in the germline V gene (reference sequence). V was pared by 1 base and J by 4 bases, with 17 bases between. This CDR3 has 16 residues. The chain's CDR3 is CAWSEVQGRPNQPQHF. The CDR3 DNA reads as TGTGCCTGGAGTGAGGTCCAGGGTCGCCCTAATCAGCCCCAGCATTTT. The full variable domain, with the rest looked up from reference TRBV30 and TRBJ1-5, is SQTIHQWPATLVQPVGSPLSLECTVEGTSNPNLYWYRQAAGRGLQLLFYSVGIGQISSEVPQNLSASRPQDRQFILSSKKLLLSDSGFYLCAWSEVQGRPNQPQHFGDGTRLSIL.

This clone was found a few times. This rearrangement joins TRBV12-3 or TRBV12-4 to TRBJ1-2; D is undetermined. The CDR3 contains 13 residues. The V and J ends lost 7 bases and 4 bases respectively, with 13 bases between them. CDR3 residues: CASTMRPSYGYTF. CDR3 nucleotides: TGTGCCAGCACCATGAGGCCCTCCTATGGCTACACCTTC.

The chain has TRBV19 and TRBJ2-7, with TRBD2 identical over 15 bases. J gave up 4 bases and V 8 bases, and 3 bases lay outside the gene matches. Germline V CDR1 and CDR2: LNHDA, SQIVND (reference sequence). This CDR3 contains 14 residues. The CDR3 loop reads CASQGLAGGYEQYF. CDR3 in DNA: TGTGCCAGTCAGGGACTAGCGGGAGGATACGAGCAGTACTTC.

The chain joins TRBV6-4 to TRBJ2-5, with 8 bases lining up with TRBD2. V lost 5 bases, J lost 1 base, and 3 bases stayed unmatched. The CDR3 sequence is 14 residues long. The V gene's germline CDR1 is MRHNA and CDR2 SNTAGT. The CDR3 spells CASSPTSGQETQYF. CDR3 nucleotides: TGTGCCAGCAGTCCAACTAGCGGCCAAGAGACCCAGTACTTC.

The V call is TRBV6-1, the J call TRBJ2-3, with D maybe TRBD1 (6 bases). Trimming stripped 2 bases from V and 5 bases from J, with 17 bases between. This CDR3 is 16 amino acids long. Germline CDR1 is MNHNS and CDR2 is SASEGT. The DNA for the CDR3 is TGTGCCAGCAGTGAATCCTTTAACTTAGGGGGAGATACGCAGTATTTT. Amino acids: CASSESFNLGGDTQYF.

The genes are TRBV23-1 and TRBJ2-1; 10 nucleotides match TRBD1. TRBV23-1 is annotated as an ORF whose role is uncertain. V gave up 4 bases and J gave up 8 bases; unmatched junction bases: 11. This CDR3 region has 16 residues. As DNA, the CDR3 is TGCGCCAGCAGTCTGCCGGTGACAGGGGGCTTGGATGAGCAGTTCTTC. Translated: CASSLPVTGGLDEQFF.

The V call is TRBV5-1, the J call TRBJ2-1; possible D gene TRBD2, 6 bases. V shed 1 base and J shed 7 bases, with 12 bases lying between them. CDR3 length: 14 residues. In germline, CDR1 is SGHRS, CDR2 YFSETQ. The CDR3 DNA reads TGCGCCAGCAGCTTGAGGCAGGCGGGGAATGAGCAGTTCTTC. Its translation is CASSLRQAGNEQFF.

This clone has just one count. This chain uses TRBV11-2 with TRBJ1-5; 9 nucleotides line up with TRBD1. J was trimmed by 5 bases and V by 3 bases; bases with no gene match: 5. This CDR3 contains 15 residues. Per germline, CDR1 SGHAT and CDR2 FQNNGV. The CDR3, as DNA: TGTGCCAGCAGCTTGGGGACAGGGTGGGATCAGCCCCAGCATTTT. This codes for CASSLGTGWDQPQHF. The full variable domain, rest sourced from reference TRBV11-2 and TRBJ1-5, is EAGVAQSPRYKIIEKRQSVAFWCNPISGHATLYWYQQILGQGPKLLIQFQNNGVVDDSQLPKDRFSAERLKGVDSTLKIQPAKLEDSAVYLCASSLGTGWDQPQHFGDGTRLSIL.

The CDR3 bases are TGCGCCAGCAGCAACGGGACTCCCCGGAATGAGCAGTTCTTC. It is translated as CASSNGTPRNEQFF. The V and J genes are TRBV5-1 and TRBJ2-1; TRBD2 is a possible D gene (6 bases). V dropped 4 bases and J dropped 7 bases, with 15 bases sitting between them. The CDR3 spans 14 residues. Germline V gives CDR1 SGHRS, CDR2 YFSETQ.

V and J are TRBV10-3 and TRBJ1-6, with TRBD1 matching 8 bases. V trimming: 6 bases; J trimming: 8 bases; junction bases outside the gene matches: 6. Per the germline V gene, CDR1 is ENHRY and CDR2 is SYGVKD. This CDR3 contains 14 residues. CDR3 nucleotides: TGTGCCATCAGGCCGGACAGGGAATATTCACCCCTCCACTTT. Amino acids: CAIRPDREYSPLHF.

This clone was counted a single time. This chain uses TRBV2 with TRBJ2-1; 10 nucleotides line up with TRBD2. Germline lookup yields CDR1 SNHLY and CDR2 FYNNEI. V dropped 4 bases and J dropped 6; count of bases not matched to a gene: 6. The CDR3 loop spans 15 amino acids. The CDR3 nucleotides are TGTGCCAGCAGTGGCGAGCGGGGGGGTCTCAATGAGCAGTTCTTC. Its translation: CASSGERGGLNEQFF.

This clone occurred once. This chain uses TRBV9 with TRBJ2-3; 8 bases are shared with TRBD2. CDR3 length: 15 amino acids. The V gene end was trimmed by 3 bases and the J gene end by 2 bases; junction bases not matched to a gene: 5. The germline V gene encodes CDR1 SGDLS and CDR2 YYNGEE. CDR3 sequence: CASSARGGDTDTQYF. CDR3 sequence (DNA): TGTGCCAGCAGCGCTCGGGGGGGCGACACAGATACGCAGTATTTT.

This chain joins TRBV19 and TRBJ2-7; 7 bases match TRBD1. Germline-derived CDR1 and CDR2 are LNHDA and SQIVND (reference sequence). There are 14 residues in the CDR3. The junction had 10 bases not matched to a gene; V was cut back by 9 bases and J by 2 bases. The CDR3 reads CASRETGPPYEQYF. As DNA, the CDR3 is TGTGCCAGCCGAGAGACAGGGCCTCCCTACGAGCAGTACTTC. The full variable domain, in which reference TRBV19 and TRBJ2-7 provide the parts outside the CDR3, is DGGITQSPKYLFRKEGQNVTLSCEQNLNHDAMYWYRQDPGQGLRLIYYSQIVNDFQKGDIAEGYSVSREKKESFPLTVTSAQKNPTAFYLCASRETGPPYEQYFGPGTRLTVT.

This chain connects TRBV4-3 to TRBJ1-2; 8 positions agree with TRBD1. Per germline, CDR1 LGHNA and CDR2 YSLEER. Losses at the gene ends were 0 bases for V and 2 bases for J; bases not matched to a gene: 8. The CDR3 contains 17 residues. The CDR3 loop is CASSQERQGTGNYGYTF. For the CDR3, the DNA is TGCGCCAGCAGCCAAGAGCGGCAGGGGACAGGCAACTATGGCTACACCTTC.

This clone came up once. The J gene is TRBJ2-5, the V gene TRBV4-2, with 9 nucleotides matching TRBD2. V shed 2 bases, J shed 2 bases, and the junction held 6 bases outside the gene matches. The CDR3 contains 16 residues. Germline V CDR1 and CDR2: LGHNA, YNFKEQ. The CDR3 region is CASSQPGLAVQETQYF. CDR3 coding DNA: TGTGCCAGCAGCCAACCGGGACTAGCAGTTCAAGAGACCCAGTACTTC.

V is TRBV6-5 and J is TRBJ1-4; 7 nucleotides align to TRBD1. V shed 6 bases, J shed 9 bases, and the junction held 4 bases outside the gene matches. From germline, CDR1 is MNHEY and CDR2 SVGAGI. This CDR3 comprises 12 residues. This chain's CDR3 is CASRTGRQKLFF. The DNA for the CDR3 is TGTGCCAGCAGGACAGGGAGACAAAAACTGTTTTTT.

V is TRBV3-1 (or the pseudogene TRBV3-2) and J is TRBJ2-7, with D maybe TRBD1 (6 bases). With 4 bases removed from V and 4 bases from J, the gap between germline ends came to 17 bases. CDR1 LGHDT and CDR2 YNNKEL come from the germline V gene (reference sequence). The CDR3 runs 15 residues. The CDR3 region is CASSPAPGHLYEQYF. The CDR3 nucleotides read TGTGCCAGCAGCCCGGCCCCGGGACATTTATACGAGCAGTACTTC.

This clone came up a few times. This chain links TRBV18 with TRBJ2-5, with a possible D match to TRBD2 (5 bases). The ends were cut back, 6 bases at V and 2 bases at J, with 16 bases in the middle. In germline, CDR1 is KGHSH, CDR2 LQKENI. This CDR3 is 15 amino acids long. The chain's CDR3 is CASSPDVGGQETQYF. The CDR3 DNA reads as TGTGCCAGCTCTCCGGACGTAGGCGGGCAAGAGACCCAGTACTTC.

The CDR3 nucleotides read TGTGCCAGCAGCTTAACTCGAGATACGCAGTATTTT. It codes for CASSLTRDTQYF. J is TRBJ2-3 and V is TRBV7-2; D uncertain. V dropped 2 bases and J dropped 5 bases, with 5 bases sitting between them. The CDR3 sequence is 12 residues long. Germline CDR1 and CDR2: SGHTA and FQGNSA. Combining the CDR3 with reference TRBV7-2 and TRBJ2-3 gives the whole variable domain GAGVSQSPSNKVTEKGKDVELRCDPISGHTALYWYRQSLGQGLEFLIYFQGNSAPDKSGLPSDRFSAERTGGSVSTLTIQRTQQEDSAVYLCASSLTRDTQYFGPGTRLTVL.